This TCR beta chain was identified in a study of blood T cell repertoires in COVID-19. The wider study: Spain, Italy and the United States supplied samples that represented acute and convalescent COVID-19. PBMCs, B-cell-depleted T cells, or T cells were the source of the cDNA or gDNA that made up the material.

The ends lost 0 bases at V and 5 bases at J; junction bases unmatched: 3. Germline CDR1 is SGDLS and CDR2 is YYNGEE. The CDR3 extends over 16 amino acids. Per the original methods: Researchers report that nucleated cell counts were estimated from reference gene primer amplification. Sequencing used immunoSEQ multiplex PCR; TCRdb keeps in-frame clones, though not all of them. From that table come the V and J calls and clone size; the DNA was used to work out D and trimming. The top ten hold 4% to 5% of the sample, which has about 20,000 clones, 91% seen once. The rearrangement uses TRBV9 and TRBJ2-7, with TRBD2 matching over 15 bases. This sequence originates from a human donor in a cohort sampled during active COVID-19. Sequenced sample: peripheral blood. CDR3 nucleotide sequence: TGTGCCAGCAGCGTAGGGACTAGCGGGAGGGCCGACGAGCAGTACGTC. Its translation is CASSVGTSGRADEQYV.